The rows below give T cell receptor beta chains drawn from one sample of a study of shared clonotypes between healthy human individuals. TCRdb's copy holds only in-frame clones and misses some; the assay was immunoSEQ multiplex PCR. The data show some 1 million clones, about 77% seen once. The sample was memory CD4+ T cells sorted from blood. These TCRs come from a man aged 18-30 years in good health. Both conserved end residues are part of each CDR3. A D gene is named only where the DNA matches it firmly. Not all rows give a size; the values are once, few, many and, for expanded clones, a class.

NA	TRBD2	TRBV27	15	TRBJ2-3	TGTGCCAGCAGGCGGGAGGGCTCTAGCACAGATACGCAGTATTTT	CASRREGSSTDTQYF
NA	NA	TRBV9	16	TRBJ2-1	TGTGCCAGCAGCCGAATCCCCTCGGGCTCCTACAATGAGCAGTTCTTC	CASSRIPSGSYNEQFF
many	NA	TRBV5-1	13	TRBJ1-5	TGCGCCAGCAGCCCAGGACCAGGTCAGCCCCAGCATTTT	CASSPGPGQPQHF
NA	NA	TRBV4-3	16	TRBJ2-7	TGCGCCAGCAGCCAAGGGAGAGACAGCCGGGCGTACGAGCAGTACTTC	CASSQGRDSRAYEQYF
NA	NA	TRBV13	14	TRBJ1-2	TGTGCCAGCAGCCCCCCAGGGGAAAACTATGGCTACACCTTC	CASSPPGENYGYTF
few	NA	TRBV29-1	14	TRBJ2-3	TGCAGCGTTCCCGGCTCCTTGATAACAGATACGCAGTATTTT	CSVPGSLITDTQYF
NA	NA	TRBV18	14	TRBJ1-1	TGTGCCAGCTCACCATTAGAGGGGCCCACTGAAGCTTTCTTT	CASSPLEGPTEAFF
NA	TRBD1	TRBV4-1	16	TRBJ1-1	TGCGCCAGCAGCCAAATCTCCACAGGGGCGAACACTGAAGCTTTCTTT	CASSQISTGANTEAFF
NA	NA	TRBV7-2	16	TRBJ2-7	TGTGCCAGCAGCTTAGATAGTCAGGCCGAGGGCTACGAGCAGTACTTC	CASSLDSQAEGYEQYF
NA	TRBD1	TRBV6-6	12	TRBJ1-1	TGTGCCACGGGGACAGCGAACACTGAAGCTTTCTTT	CATGTANTEAFF
NA	NA	TRBV6-5	15	TRBJ2-7	TGTGCCAGCAGTAGTAGCGGTTGGATCACCTACGAGCAGTACTTC	CASSSSGWITYEQYF
NA	NA	TRBV2	15	TRBJ2-2	TGTGCCAGCATCGCGACAGCCTCGAGGACCGGGGAGCTGTTTTTT	CASIATASRTGELFF
few	NA	TRBV9	14	TRBJ2-1	TGTGCCAGCAGCGTCATTTCCGGGGGGACAGAGCAGTTCTTC	CASSVISGGTEQFF
NA	TRBD2	TRBV10-3	15	TRBJ2-3	TGTGCCATCAGTGGACTAGCGGGGGGGCCAGATACGCAGTATTTT	CAISGLAGGPDTQYF